This T cell receptor beta chain came from a study of blood T cell repertoires in COVID-19. Sequenced by immunoSEQ multiplex PCR; TCRdb stores in-frame clones only, minus some. This table holds about 53,000 clones, 90% found once. Germline trimming cut 6 bases from V and 5 bases from J; bases unmatched to any gene: 6. This CDR3 is 13 amino acids long. Germline CDR1 LGHNT, CDR2 FRNRAP. V and J are TRBV12-5 and TRBJ2-5; 7 bases are shared with TRBD2. The clonotype originates from a human donor in a cohort sampled during active COVID-19. Sequencing was performed on peripheral blood. Here the CDR3 reads CASGQTREETQYF. CDR3 sequence (DNA): TGTGCTAGTGGCCAAACGCGGGAGGAGACCCAGTACTTC.